The 26 T cell receptor beta chains below all came from one sample that was sequenced in a study of T cell repertoires in ileal Crohn's disease. As for time point: neoterminal ileum biopsy at postoperative endoscopy, about 6 months after surgery. Sequencing was performed with immunoSEQ multiplex PCR; in TCRdb, only in-frame clones are kept and a portion is missing. The sample comprises some 7,100 clones, roughly four fifths of which are singletons, and roughly 7% rests with the top ten. Sequenced sample: ileal tissue. These receptors originate from an adult with Crohn's disease.

The V and J genes are TRBV6-1 and TRBJ2-7; 11 bases are a match to TRBD1. The CDR3 has 15 amino acids. The ends lost 6 bases at V and 3 bases at J; junction bases unmatched: 7. Germline CDR1 is MNHNS and CDR2 is SASEGT. CDR3 bases: TGTGCCAGCAGGGACGCGGGACAGGGGGTCTACGAGCAGTACTTC. Amino acid sequence: CASRDAGQGVYEQYF.

The rearrangement links TRBV9 to TRBJ2-7; a weak D match, TRBD2 (5 bases). CDR3 length equals 14 residues. Trimming removed 3 bases from V and 1 base from J, with 11 bases in between. Germline lookup yields CDR1 SGDLS and CDR2 YYNGEE. The CDR3 reads CASSAGRGSYEQYF. The CDR3 DNA is TGTGCCAGCAGCGCAGGTCGGGGTTCCTACGAGCAGTACTTC. Looking up the rest from reference TRBV9 and TRBJ2-7 gives the full variable domain: DSGVTQTPKHLITATGQRVTLRCSPRSGDLSVYWYQQSLDQGLQFLIQYYNGEERAKGNILERFSAQQFPDLHSELNLSSLELGDSALYFCASSAGRGSYEQYFGPGTRLTVT.

The chain uses TRBV6-6 and TRBJ1-6, with 10 bases identical to TRBD1. With V trimmed by 6 bases and J by 13 bases, 12 bases remained unmatched. The CDR3 extends over 15 amino acids. CDR1 MNHNY and CDR2 SVGAGI come from the germline V gene (reference sequence). The CDR3 reads CASSQVPGQGTPLHF. Written as DNA, the CDR3 is TGTGCCAGCAGCCAAGTACCGGGACAGGGGACTCCCCTCCACTTT.

This chain links TRBV28 with TRBJ1-2, with 8 bases lining up with TRBD1. Germline V lookup: CDR1 MDHEN, CDR2 SYDVKM. V lost 6 bases and J lost 1; bases outside the gene matches: 13. There are 17 residues in the CDR3. The CDR3 DNA sequence: TGTGCCAGCAGCTTTAGACGTGGACAGGGCCTTAACTATGGCTACACCTTC. Its protein product is CASSFRRGQGLNYGYTF.

V usage is TRBV7-2 and J usage is TRBJ2-3; D is perhaps TRBD2 (6 bases). This CDR3 is built from 15 residues. V lost 5 bases, J lost 0 bases, and 12 bases lay in between. The germline V gene has CDR1 SGHTA and CDR2 FQGNSA. The CDR3 protein is CASSLDYLSTDTQYF. For the CDR3, the DNA is TGTGCCAGCAGCCTGGACTACCTTAGCACAGATACGCAGTATTTT.

Of note for this clone: At one end, the junction sequence differs from germline, possibly due to a read error. The CDR3 DNA follows: TGTGCTAGCAGCCCTGGGGCGGGGGTAAACACAGATACGCAGTATTTT. Translation: CASSPGAGVNTDTQYF. V gene TRBV7-7 combines with J gene TRBJ2-3; 7 bases are a match to TRBD2. CDR3 length: 16 amino acids. Germline V gene sequence: CDR1 SSHAT, CDR2 FNYEAQ (reference sequence).

CDR3 coding DNA: TGTGCCAGCCTTAGACAGGGTATTTACTATGGCTACACCTTC. Amino acid sequence: CASLRQGIYYGYTF. The chain employs TRBV2 and TRBJ1-2; 7 nucleotides line up with TRBD1. The CDR3 has 14 residues. Germline loops: CDR1 SNHLY, CDR2 FYNNEI. Trimming took 8 bases from V and 3 from J; bases not matched to a gene: 9.

This clone was observed once. The rearrangement uses TRBV19 and TRBJ1-2, with D tentatively TRBD1 (5 bases). From germline, CDR1 is LNHDA and CDR2 SQIVND (reference sequence). The CDR3 runs to 14 residues. V was shortened by 7 bases and J by 4 bases, with 16 bases between the two germline ends. CDR3 protein: CASTKNRGGYGYTF. CDR3 bases: TGTGCCAGTACCAAAAACCGGGGGGGCTATGGCTACACCTTC.

The rearrangement links TRBV10-1 to TRBJ2-5; 8 nucleotides line up with TRBD2. The DNA end is more similar to TRBJ2-7, so the J call may be wrong. Germline CDR1 reads WNHNN; CDR2 reads SYGVQD (reference sequence). The CDR3 loop spans 15 amino acids. The chain's CDR3 is CASSESTGGLGEQYF. The CDR3 coding sequence is TGCGCCAGCAGTGAATCGACGGGGGGGCTGGGCGAGCAGTACTTC.

The chain joins TRBV29-1 to TRBJ1-1; D might be TRBD1 (5 bases). The CDR3 is 14 residues long. The germline gives CDR1 SQVTM, CDR2 ANQGSEA. The V gene lost 5 bases and the J gene lost 1 base, with 14 bases spanning the gap. The CDR3 sequence is CSVLGGVGNTEAFF. In DNA, the CDR3 is TGCAGCGTTTTGGGAGGGGTTGGGAACACTGAAGCTTTCTTT.

The V call is TRBV6-1, the J call TRBJ1-1; 7 bases are shared with TRBD1. This CDR3 has 14 residues. Losses at the gene ends were 6 bases for V and 2 bases for J; bases not matched to a gene: 6. Per the germline V gene, CDR1 is MNHNS and CDR2 is SASEGT. The CDR3 sequence: CASSEYRGNTEAFF. CDR3 in DNA: TGTGCCAGCAGCGAATACAGGGGCAACACTGAAGCTTTCTTT.

The CDR3 protein is CASTKNTEAFF. The CDR3, as DNA: TGTGCCAGCACCAAGAACACTGAAGCTTTCTTT. The chain is built from TRBV7-9 and TRBJ1-1; no clear D. Deletions cut 7 bases from V and 1 base from J, with 4 bases between. The CDR3 is 11 residues long. Germline CDR1 and CDR2: SEHNR and FQNEAQ (reference sequence).

The chain joins TRBV7-8 to TRBJ2-7; TRBD1 is a possible D gene (7 bases). Looked up from germline, CDR1 is SGHVS and CDR2 is FQNEAQ. The V and J ends lost 1 base and 1 base respectively, with 14 bases between them. This CDR3 is 16 amino acids long. The CDR3 nucleotides are TGTGCCAGCAGCTTAGTACCAGGGGGGTTTTCCTACGAGCAGTACTTC. Its translation: CASSLVPGGFSYEQYF. The full variable domain, in which reference TRBV7-8 and TRBJ2-7 provide the parts outside the CDR3, is GAGVSQSPRYKVAKRGQDVALRCDPISGHVSLFWYQQALGQGPEFLTYFQNEAQLDKSGLPSDRFFAERPEGSVSTLKIQRTQQEDSAVYLCASSLVPGGFSYEQYFGPGTRLTVT.

CDR3 amino acids: CASRPETGGVYEQFF. CDR3 nucleotide sequence: TGCGCCAGCAGGCCTGAGACGGGGGGCGTATATGAGCAGTTCTTC. This chain links TRBV5-1 with TRBJ2-1, with D perhaps TRBD2 (7 bases). This CDR3 spans 15 amino acids. V was shortened by 5 bases and J by 8 bases, with 20 bases between the two germline ends. Germline V gene data show CDR1 as SGHRS and CDR2 as YFSETQ.

V usage is TRBV28 and J usage is TRBJ2-7, with 9 bases fitting TRBD2. V shed 5 bases, J shed 5 bases, and the junction held 10 bases outside the gene matches. CDR1 is MDHEN, CDR2 SYDVKM, per germline. This CDR3 contains 15 residues. The CDR3, as DNA: TGTGCCAGCAGTCCACCGACTAGCGGAATTGACGAGCAGTACTTC. Translated: CASSPPTSGIDEQYF.

This clone was counted a few times. This rearrangement joins TRBV7-2 to TRBJ1-2; D is uncertain. In germline, CDR1 is SGHTA, CDR2 FQGNSA. V was pared by 5 bases and J by 2 bases, with 6 bases between. The CDR3 consists of 12 residues. The CDR3 spells CASSPLNYGYTF. The CDR3 bases are TGTGCCAGCAGCCCTCTAAACTATGGCTACACCTTC. Looking up the rest from reference TRBV7-2 and TRBJ1-2 gives the full variable domain: GAGVSQSPSNKVTEKGKDVELRCDPISGHTALYWYRQSLGQGLEFLIYFQGNSAPDKSGLPSDRFSAERTGGSVSTLTIQRTQQEDSAVYLCASSPLNYGYTFGSGTRLTVV.

V usage is TRBV2 and J usage is TRBJ1-1; maybe TRBD1 (6 bases). Germline values: CDR1 SNHLY, CDR2 FYNNEI. V lost 8 bases, J lost 8 bases, and 15 bases lay in between. This CDR3 is built from 12 residues. The CDR3 coding sequence is TGTGCCAGCGAGGGGGTCGCGACCGAAGCTTTCTTT. Translation gives CASEGVATEAFF. Full variable domain (missing parts from reference TRBV2 and TRBJ1-1): EPEVTQTPSHQVTQMGQEVILRCVPISNHLYFYWYRQILGQKVEFLVSFYNNEISEKSEIFDDQFSVERPDGSNFTLKIRSTKLEDSAMYFCASEGVATEAFFGQGTRLTVV.

The sample holds one count of this clone. V usage is TRBV7-2 and J usage is TRBJ1-1, with D maybe TRBD1 (5 bases). The CDR3 length is 12 residues. The germline CDR1 and CDR2 sequences are SGHTA and FQGNSA. V lost 4 bases, J lost 4 bases, and 7 bases lay in between. CDR3 protein: CASSWGGTEAFF. Here the CDR3 DNA reads TGTGCCAGCAGCTGGGGCGGCACTGAAGCTTTCTTT.

The V call is TRBV2, the J call TRBJ1-5; D possibly corresponds to TRBD1 (5 bases). There are 13 residues in the CDR3. Germline-derived CDR1 and CDR2 are SNHLY and FYNNEI. V lost 5 bases and J lost 4, with 9 bases in between. CDR3 DNA sequence: TGTGCCAGCAGTATTCAGGGAAATCAGCCCCAGCATTTT. Protein: CASSIQGNQPQHF.

V usage is TRBV28 and J usage is TRBJ1-4; 7 nucleotides agree with TRBD1. Germline assignment: CDR1 MDHEN and CDR2 SYDVKM. J gave up 0 bases and V 6 bases, and 7 bases lay outside the gene matches. CDR3 length equals 16 residues. CDR3 residues: CASSVGQSATNEKLFF. DNA for the CDR3: TGTGCCAGCAGCGTGGGACAGAGTGCAACTAATGAAAAACTGTTTTTT.

This clone appeared a few times. The rearrangement joins TRBV7-6 to TRBJ2-5, with 14 bases matching TRBD2. Germline values: CDR1 SGHVS, CDR2 FNYEAQ. The V and J ends lost 2 bases and 7 bases, in that order; junction bases with no gene match: 6. There are 16 residues in the CDR3. CDR3 sequence reads: CASSLLTSGGEGTQYF. The CDR3 DNA reads TGTGCCAGCAGCTTACTGACTAGCGGGGGGGAGGGGACCCAGTACTTC.

J is TRBJ2-5 and V is TRBV18; a possible D gene is TRBD1 (8 bases). The CDR3 has 13 residues. Trimming left V 8 bases short and J 2 bases short, with 12 bases between. Looked up from germline, CDR1 is KGHSH and CDR2 is LQKENI. CDR3 in amino acids: CASNRGGQETQYF. Here the CDR3 DNA reads TGTGCCAGCAACAGGGGGGGACAAGAGACCCAGTACTTC. Full variable domain (remainder filled in from reference TRBV18 and TRBJ2-5): NAGVMQNPRHLVRRRGQEARLRCSPMKGHSHVYWYRQLPEEGLKFMVYLQKENIIDESGMPKERFSAEFPKEGPSILRIQQVVRGDSAAYFCASNRGGQETQYFGPGTRLLVL.

The rearrangement uses TRBV7-2 and TRBJ1-1; D is ambiguous. The CDR3 has 12 amino acids. CDR1 and CDR2 from the germline V gene are SGHTA and FQGNSA. Trimming stripped 5 bases from V and 8 bases from J, with 12 bases between. The CDR3 sequence is CASSVTPREAFF. CDR3 DNA sequence: TGTGCCAGCAGCGTTACCCCTAGAGAAGCTTTCTTT.

CDR3 bases: TGCGCCAGCAGCCAAGGGACAGCTATAGATACGCAGTATTTT. Translated, it gives CASSQGTAIDTQYF. This chain connects TRBV4-3 to TRBJ2-3, with a tentative D call TRBD1 (6 bases). Per germline, CDR1 LGHNA and CDR2 YSLEER. The CDR3 covers 14 residues. Deletions cut 1 base from V and 5 bases from J, with 10 bases between.

The gene calls are TRBV28 and TRBJ1-4; no definite D call. V was trimmed by 2 bases and J by 1 base, leaving 5 bases between them. Germline assignment: CDR1 MDHEN and CDR2 SYDVKM. The CDR3 loop spans 14 amino acids. For the CDR3, the DNA is TGTGCCAGCAGTTTAAGCGGAACTAATGAAAAACTGTTTTTT. Its protein is CASSLSGTNEKLFF.

This clone was seen a handful of times. The gene calls are TRBV2 and TRBJ2-7, with 9 bases that match TRBD2. V dropped 3 bases and J dropped 9; count of bases not matched to a gene: 12. CDR1 and CDR2 (germline): SNHLY, FYNNEI. CDR3 size: 15 residues. CDR3 nucleotides: TGTGCCAGCAGTGAGTTGCGGGGGGGCCAAGGTGCGCAGTACTTC. It translates to CASSELRGGQGAQYF.